The 10 T cell receptor beta chains below were found in one sample sequenced in a study of beta chain features in type 1 diabetes. Every bit of the isolated RNA underwent reverse transcription, so sequencing read expressed TCRB transcripts. TCRdb keeps only in-frame clones here, not all; method: immunoSEQ multiplex PCR. The sample holds under 400,000 clones; 20% are singletons and the top ten take 0.035% to 0.055%. Input material: naive CD4+ T cells from blood. Receptors were obtained from a woman between 18 and 30 years old in good health.

This clone was seen more than once but under ten times. The CDR3 DNA reads as TGTGCCAGCAGTGAATGGGGGGGCTCTGGAAACACCATATATTTT. This translates into CASSEWGGSGNTIYF. The V gene is TRBV25-1, the J gene TRBJ1-3, with D perhaps TRBD1 (5 bases). With 1 base removed from V and 0 bases from J, the gap between germline ends came to 7 bases. Germline V gene sequence: CDR1 MGHDK, CDR2 SYGVNS. This CDR3 region has 15 residues.

A few counts support this clone. The chain has TRBV4-1 and TRBJ1-5; TRBD1 matches 9 bases. Trimming at V came to 2 bases and at J to 5 bases, leaving 4 bases not matched to a gene. Germline V lookup: CDR1 MGHRA, CDR2 YSYEKL. The CDR3 contains 15 residues. The CDR3 region has the DNA TGCGCCAGCAGCCAATCGGGACAGGGACATCAGCCCCAGCATTTT. Protein: CASSQSGQGHQPQHF.

This clone was seen only a few times. The chain combines TRBV11-2 with TRBJ2-5, with unresolved D. V was cut by 5 bases and J by 5 bases, with 9 bases left in between. In germline, CDR1 is SGHAT, CDR2 FQNNGV. CDR3 length equals 12 residues. The CDR3 DNA sequence: TGTGCCAGCAGCGCCAGCGTGGAGACCCAGTACTTC. Its protein is CASSASVETQYF. Combining the CDR3 with reference TRBV11-2 and TRBJ2-5 gives the whole variable domain EAGVAQSPRYKIIEKRQSVAFWCNPISGHATLYWYQQILGQGPKLLIQFQNNGVVDDSQLPKDRFSAERLKGVDSTLKIQPAKLEDSAVYLCASSASVETQYFGPGTRLLVL.

This clone was observed a handful of times. J is TRBJ1-2 and V is TRBV7-2, with 7 bases aligning to TRBD1. CDR1 is SGHTA and CDR2 is FQGNSA in the germline V gene. CDR3 size: 13 residues. V was clipped by 5 bases and J by 4 bases; unmatched bases: 4. The DNA of the CDR3 is TGTGCCAGCAGCCGGGGACAGTCCTATGGCTACACCTTC. Protein sequence: CASSRGQSYGYTF.

The V and J genes are TRBV30 and TRBJ1-5, with D perhaps matching TRBD1 (6 bases). This CDR3 spans 14 amino acids. The germline gives CDR1 GTSNPN, CDR2 SVGIG (reference sequence). V was cut by 5 bases and J by 3 bases, with 14 bases left in between. In DNA form, the CDR3 reads TGTGCCTGGGACAGGCCAGGATACAATCAGCCCCAGCATTTT. Translated: CAWDRPGYNQPQHF.

The chain is built from TRBV19 and TRBJ1-2, with 9 nucleotides matching TRBD1. The CDR3 is 12 residues long. V shed 7 bases and J 6 bases; nucleotides not matched to a gene: 3. Germline V gene data show CDR1 as LNHDA and CDR2 as SQIVND (reference sequence). The CDR3 sequence is CASIDRGNGYTF. The CDR3 coding sequence is TGTGCCAGTATTGACAGGGGGAATGGCTACACCTTC.

The chain uses TRBV5-1 and TRBJ1-3, with D hard to call. Germline values: CDR1 SGHRS, CDR2 YFSETQ. This CDR3 region has 14 residues. Trimming pared 0 bases from V and 2 bases from J, leaving 6 bases between. The DNA of the CDR3 is TGCGCCAGCAGCTTGGGCGGGGCTGGAAACACCATATATTTT. Amino acid sequence: CASSLGGAGNTIYF.

V and J are TRBV4-1 and TRBJ2-1; D perhaps matches TRBD2 (6 bases). This CDR3 has 16 amino acids. Germline V CDR1 and CDR2: MGHRA, YSYEKL. With 5 bases removed from V and 3 bases from J, the gap between germline ends came to 17 bases. The CDR3 sequence is CASSSYMGRDYNEQFF. CDR3 nucleotide sequence: TGCGCCAGCAGCAGCTATATGGGGCGGGACTACAATGAGCAGTTCTTC.

This rearrangement joins TRBV30 to TRBJ2-5; weak D call: TRBD1 (6 bases). CDR3 length: 14 amino acids. V lost 5 bases and J 4 bases, leaving 17 bases between the germline ends. Germline CDR1 and CDR2: GTSNPN and SVGIG (reference sequence). The CDR3 sequence is CAWDPTGIGETQYF. The CDR3 region has the DNA TGTGCCTGGGACCCCACAGGGATCGGAGAGACCCAGTACTTC.

The sample holds a few counts of this clone. Relative to the germline gene, one junction end is altered; a read error may explain this. This sequence joins TRBV29-1 and TRBJ2-3, with 8 bases lining up with TRBD2. In germline, CDR1 is SQVTM, CDR2 ANQGSEA. The CDR3 loop spans 12 amino acids. The CDR3 sequence is CLGGDLTDTQYF. The CDR3 DNA reads as TGTCTCGGGGGGGATCTCACAGATACGCAGTATTTT.